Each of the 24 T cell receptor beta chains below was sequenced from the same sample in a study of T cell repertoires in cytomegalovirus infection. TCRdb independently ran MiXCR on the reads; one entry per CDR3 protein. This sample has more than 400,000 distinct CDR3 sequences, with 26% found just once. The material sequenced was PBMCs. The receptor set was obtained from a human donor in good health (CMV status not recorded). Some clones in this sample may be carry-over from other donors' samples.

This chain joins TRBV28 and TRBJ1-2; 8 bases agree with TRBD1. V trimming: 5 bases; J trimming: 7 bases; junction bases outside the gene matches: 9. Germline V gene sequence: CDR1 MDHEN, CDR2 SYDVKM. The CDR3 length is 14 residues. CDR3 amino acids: CASSPRQGATGYTF. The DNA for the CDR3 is TGTGCCAGCAGTCCCCGGCAGGGGGCCACTGGCTACACCTTC.

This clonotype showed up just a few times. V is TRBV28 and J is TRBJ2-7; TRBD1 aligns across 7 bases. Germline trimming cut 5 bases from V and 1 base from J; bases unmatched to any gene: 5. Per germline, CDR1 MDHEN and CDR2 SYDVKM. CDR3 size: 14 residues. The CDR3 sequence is CASSLPGQSYEQYF. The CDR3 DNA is TGTGCCAGCAGTCTACCGGGACAGTCCTACGAGCAGTACTTC.

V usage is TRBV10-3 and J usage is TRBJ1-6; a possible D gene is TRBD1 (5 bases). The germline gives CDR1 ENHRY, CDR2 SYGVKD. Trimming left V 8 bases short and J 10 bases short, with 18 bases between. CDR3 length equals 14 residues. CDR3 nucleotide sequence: TGTGCCATCCGGCCATCCGACGGGGCCTCACCCCTCCACTTT. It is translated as CAIRPSDGASPLHF.

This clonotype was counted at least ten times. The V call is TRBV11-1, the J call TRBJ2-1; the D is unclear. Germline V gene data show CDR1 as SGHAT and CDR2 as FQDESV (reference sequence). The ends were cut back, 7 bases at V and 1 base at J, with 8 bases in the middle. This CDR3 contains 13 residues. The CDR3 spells CASNPESYNEQFF. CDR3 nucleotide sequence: TGTGCCAGCAACCCTGAGTCCTACAATGAGCAGTTCTTC.

In DNA form, the CDR3 reads TGTGCCAGCAGCTTAGAGTCGGGGTTCCATAATTCACCCCTCCACTTT. Residues: CASSLESGFHNSPLHF. The chain combines TRBV7-2 with TRBJ1-6; D unresolved. The CDR3 loop spans 16 amino acids. Trimming took off 1 base at V and 5 bases at J, with 12 bases between the two ends. Germline V gene lookup returns CDR1 SGHTA and CDR2 FQGNSA.

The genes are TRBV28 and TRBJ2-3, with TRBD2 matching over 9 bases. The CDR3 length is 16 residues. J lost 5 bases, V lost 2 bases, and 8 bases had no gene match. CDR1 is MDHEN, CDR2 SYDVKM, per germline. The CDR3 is CASSLGAGGLRDTQYF. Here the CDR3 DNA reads TGTGCCAGCAGTTTAGGGGCGGGAGGGCTGAGAGATACGCAGTATTTT. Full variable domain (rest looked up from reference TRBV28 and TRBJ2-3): DVKVTQSSRYLVKRTGEKVFLECVQDMDHENMFWYRQDPGLGLRLIYFSYDVKMKEKGDIPEGYSVSREKKERFSLILESASTNQTSMYLCASSLGAGGLRDTQYFGPGTRLTVL.

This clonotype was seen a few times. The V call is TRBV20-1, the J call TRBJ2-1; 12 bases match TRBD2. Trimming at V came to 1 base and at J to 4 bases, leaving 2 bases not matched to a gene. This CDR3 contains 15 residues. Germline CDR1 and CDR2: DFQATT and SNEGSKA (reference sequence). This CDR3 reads CSARVLAGGYNEQFF. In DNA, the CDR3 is TGCAGTGCTAGAGTCCTAGCGGGAGGGTACAATGAGCAGTTCTTC.

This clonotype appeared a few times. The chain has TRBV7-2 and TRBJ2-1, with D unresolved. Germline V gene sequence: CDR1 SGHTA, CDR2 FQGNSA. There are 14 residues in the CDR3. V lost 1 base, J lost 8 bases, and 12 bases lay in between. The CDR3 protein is CASSLVSLVDEQFF. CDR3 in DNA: TGTGCCAGCAGCTTAGTCTCTCTGGTCGATGAGCAGTTCTTC.

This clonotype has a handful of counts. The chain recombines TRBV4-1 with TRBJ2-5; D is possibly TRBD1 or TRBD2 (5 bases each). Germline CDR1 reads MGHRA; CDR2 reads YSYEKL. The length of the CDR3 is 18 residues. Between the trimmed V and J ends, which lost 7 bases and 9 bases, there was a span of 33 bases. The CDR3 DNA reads TGCGCCAGCAAGGGTTGGGATCGCGGGCCCTTGGTTTCAGGGCCCCAGTACTTC. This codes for CASKGWDRGPLVSGPQYF.

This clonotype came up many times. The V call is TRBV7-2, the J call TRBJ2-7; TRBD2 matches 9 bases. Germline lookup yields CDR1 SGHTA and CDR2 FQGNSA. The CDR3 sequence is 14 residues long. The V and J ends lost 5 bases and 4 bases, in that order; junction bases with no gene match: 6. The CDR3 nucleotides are TGTGCCAGCAGCATCACTAGCGGGCGTTACGAGCAGTACTTC. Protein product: CASSITSGRYEQYF.

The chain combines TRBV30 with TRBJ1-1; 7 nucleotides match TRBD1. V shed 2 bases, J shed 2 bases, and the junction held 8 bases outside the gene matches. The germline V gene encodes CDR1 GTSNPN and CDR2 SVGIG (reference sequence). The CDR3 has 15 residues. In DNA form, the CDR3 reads TGTGCCTGGAGTAGAAAGGGACAGTCTAACACTGAAGCTTTCTTT. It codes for CAWSRKGQSNTEAFF.

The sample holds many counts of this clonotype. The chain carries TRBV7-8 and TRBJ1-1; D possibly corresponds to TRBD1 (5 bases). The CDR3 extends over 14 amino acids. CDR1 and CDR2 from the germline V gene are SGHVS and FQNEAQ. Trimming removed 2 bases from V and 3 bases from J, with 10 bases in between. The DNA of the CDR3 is TGTGCCAGCAGCTTAATAAGGGGCGACACTGAAGCTTTCTTT. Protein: CASSLIRGDTEAFF.

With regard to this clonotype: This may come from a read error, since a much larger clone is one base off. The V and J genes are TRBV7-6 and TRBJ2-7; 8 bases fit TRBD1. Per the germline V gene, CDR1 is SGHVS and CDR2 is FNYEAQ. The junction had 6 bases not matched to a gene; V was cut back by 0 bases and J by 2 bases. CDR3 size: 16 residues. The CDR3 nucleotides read TGTGCCAGCAGCTTAGCGGGGGCAGGGGGCCCCTACGAGCAGTACGTC. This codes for CASSLAGAGGPYEQYV.

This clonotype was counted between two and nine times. Written as DNA, the CDR3 is TGCAGCGTTGTCCGACAGGGGAACCCCACAGATACGCAGTATTTT. It specifies CSVVRQGNPTDTQYF. The chain combines TRBV29-1 with TRBJ2-3; 8 bases line up with TRBD1. The CDR3 runs to 15 residues. V gave up 4 bases and J gave up 2 bases; unmatched junction bases: 8. The germline gives CDR1 SQVTM, CDR2 ANQGSEA.

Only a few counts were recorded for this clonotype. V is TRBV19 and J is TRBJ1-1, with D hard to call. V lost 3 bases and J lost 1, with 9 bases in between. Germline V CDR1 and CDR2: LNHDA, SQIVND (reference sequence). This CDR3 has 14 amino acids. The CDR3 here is CASSMGWQNTEAFF. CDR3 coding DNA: TGTGCCAGTAGTATGGGTTGGCAGAACACTGAAGCTTTCTTT.

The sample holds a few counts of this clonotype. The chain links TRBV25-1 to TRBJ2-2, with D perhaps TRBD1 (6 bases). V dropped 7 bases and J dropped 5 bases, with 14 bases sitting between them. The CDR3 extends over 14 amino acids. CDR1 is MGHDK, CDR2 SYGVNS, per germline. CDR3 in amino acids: CASTEGVQTGELFF. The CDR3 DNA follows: TGTGCCAGCACTGAGGGGGTTCAGACCGGGGAGCTGTTTTTT. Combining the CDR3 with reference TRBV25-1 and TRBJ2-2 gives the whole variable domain EADIYQTPRYLVIGTGKKITLECSQTMGHDKMYWYQQDPGMELHLIHYSYGVNSTEKGDLSSESTVSRIRTEHFPLTLESARPSHTSQYLCASTEGVQTGELFFGEGSRLTVL.

The CDR3 protein is CASSPAISNYGYTF. The DNA for the CDR3 is TGTGCCAGCAGCCCCGCGATCAGTAACTATGGCTACACCTTC. The gene calls are TRBV7-6 and TRBJ1-2; D remains unclear. The CDR3 spans 14 residues. Trimming stripped 5 bases from V and 1 base from J, with 11 bases between. Germline CDR1 is SGHVS and CDR2 is FNYEAQ.

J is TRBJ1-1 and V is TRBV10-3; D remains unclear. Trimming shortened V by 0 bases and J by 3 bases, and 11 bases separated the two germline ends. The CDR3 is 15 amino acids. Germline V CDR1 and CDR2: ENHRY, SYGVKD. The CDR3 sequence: CAISESRVTYTEAFF. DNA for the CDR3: TGTGCCATCAGTGAGTCGAGGGTGACGTACACTGAAGCTTTCTTT.

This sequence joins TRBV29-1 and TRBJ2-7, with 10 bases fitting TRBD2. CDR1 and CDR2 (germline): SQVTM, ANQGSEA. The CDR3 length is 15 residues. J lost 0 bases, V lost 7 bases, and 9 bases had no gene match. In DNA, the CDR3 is TGCAGCGCCCTTAAGACTAGCGGGTCCTCCTACGAGCAGTACGTC. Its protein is CSALKTSGSSYEQYV.

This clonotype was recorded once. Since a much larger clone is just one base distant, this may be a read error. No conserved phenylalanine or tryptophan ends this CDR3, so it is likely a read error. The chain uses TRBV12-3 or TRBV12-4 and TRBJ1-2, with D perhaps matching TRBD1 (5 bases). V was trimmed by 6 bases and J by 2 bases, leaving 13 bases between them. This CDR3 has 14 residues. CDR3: CASSPTVPNYGYTL. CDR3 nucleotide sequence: TGTGCCAGCAGCCCGACAGTCCCCAACTATGGCTACACCCTC.

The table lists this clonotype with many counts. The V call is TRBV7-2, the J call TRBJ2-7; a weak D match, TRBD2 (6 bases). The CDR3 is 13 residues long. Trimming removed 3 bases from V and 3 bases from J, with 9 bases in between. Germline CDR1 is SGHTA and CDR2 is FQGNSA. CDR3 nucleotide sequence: TGTGCCAGCAGCTTTCCGGGGGTCTACGAGCAGTACGTC. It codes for CASSFPGVYEQYV.

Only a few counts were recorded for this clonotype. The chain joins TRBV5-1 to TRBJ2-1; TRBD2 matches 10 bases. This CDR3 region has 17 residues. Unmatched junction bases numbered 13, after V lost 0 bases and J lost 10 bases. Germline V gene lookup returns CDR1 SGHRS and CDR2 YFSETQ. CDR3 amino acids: CASSLGTSGRALREQFF. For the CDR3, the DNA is TGCGCCAGCAGCTTGGGAACAAGCGGGAGGGCCCTCCGGGAGCAGTTCTTC.

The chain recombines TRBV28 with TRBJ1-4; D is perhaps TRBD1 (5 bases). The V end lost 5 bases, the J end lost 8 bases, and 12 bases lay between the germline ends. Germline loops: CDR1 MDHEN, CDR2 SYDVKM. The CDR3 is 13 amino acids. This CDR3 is CASSLGAEEKLFF. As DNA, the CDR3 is TGTGCCAGCAGTCTTGGGGCGGAAGAAAAACTGTTTTTT. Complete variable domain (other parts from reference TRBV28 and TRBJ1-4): DVKVTQSSRYLVKRTGEKVFLECVQDMDHENMFWYRQDPGLGLRLIYFSYDVKMKEKGDIPEGYSVSREKKERFSLILESASTNQTSMYLCASSLGAEEKLFFGSGTQLSVL.

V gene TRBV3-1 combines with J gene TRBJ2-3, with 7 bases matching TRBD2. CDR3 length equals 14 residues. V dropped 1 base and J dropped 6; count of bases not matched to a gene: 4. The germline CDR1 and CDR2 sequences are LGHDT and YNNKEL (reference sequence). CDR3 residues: CASSQGLASDTQYF. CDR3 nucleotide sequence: TGTGCCAGCAGCCAAGGACTAGCCTCGGATACGCAGTATTTT.